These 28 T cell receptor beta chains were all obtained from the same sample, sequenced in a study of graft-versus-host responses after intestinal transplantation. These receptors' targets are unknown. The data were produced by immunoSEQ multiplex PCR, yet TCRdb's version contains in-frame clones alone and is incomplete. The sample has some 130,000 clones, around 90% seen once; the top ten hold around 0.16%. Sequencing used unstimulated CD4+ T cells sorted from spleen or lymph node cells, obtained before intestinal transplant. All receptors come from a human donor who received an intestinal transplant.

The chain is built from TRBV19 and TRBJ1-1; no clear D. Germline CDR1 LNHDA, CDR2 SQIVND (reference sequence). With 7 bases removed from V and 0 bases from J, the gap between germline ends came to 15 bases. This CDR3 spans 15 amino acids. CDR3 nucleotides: TGTGCCAGTAAGGGTTTAGACTCCCTGAACACTGAAGCTTTCTTT. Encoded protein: CASKGLDSLNTEAFF.

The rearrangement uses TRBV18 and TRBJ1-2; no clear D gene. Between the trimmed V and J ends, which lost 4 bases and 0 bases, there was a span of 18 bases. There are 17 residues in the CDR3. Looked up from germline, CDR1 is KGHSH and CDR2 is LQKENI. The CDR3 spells CASSQTRPVAPNYGYTF. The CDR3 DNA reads TGTGCCAGCTCACAGACGCGCCCGGTAGCCCCTAACTATGGCTACACCTTC.

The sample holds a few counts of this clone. This CDR3 reads CASGTGMTYEQYF. In nucleotides, the CDR3 is TGTGCCAGTGGGACAGGGATGACCTACGAGCAGTACTTC. This chain joins TRBV19 and TRBJ2-7, with 9 positions matching TRBD1. V dropped 8 bases and J dropped 2; count of bases not matched to a gene: 4. This CDR3 is 13 amino acids long. Germline V gene lookup returns CDR1 LNHDA and CDR2 SQIVND (reference sequence). The full variable domain, with the rest looked up from reference TRBV19 and TRBJ2-7, is DGGITQSPKYLFRKEGQNVTLSCEQNLNHDAMYWYRQDPGQGLRLIYYSQIVNDFQKGDIAEGYSVSREKKESFPLTVTSAQKNPTAFYLCASGTGMTYEQYFGPGTRLTVT.

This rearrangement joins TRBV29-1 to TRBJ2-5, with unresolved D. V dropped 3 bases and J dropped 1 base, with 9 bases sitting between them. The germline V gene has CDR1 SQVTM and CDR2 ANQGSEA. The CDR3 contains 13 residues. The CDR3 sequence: CSVDRRTQETQYF. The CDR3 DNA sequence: TGCAGCGTTGATCGGCGGACCCAAGAGACCCAGTACTTC.

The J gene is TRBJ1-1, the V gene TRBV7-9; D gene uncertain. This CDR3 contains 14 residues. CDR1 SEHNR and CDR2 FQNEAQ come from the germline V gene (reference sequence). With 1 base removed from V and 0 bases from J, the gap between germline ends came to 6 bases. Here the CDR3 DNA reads TGTGCCAGCAGCTTAGGACGGATGAACACTGAAGCTTTCTTT. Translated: CASSLGRMNTEAFF. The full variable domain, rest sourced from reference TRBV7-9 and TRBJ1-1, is DTGVSQNPRHKITKRGQNVTFRCDPISEHNRLYWYRQTLGQGPEFLTYFQNEAQLEKSRLLSDRFSAERPKGSFSTLEIQRTEQGDSAMYLCASSLGRMNTEAFFGQGTRLTVV.

In nucleotides, the CDR3 is TGTGCCAGCAGCTTGGAAAGGAACGAGCAGTACTTC. This gives the protein CASSLERNEQYF. The chain has TRBV7-9 and TRBJ2-7; D gene unclear. This CDR3 has 12 residues. Germline assignment: CDR1 SEHNR and CDR2 FQNEAQ (reference sequence). Trimming pared 3 bases from V and 5 bases from J, leaving 8 bases between.

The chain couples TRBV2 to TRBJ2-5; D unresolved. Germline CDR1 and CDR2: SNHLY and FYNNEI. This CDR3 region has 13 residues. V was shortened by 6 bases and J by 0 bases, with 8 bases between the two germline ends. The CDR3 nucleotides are TGTGCCAGCAGGGGCCCGTACCAAGAGACCCAGTACTTC. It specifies CASRGPYQETQYF.

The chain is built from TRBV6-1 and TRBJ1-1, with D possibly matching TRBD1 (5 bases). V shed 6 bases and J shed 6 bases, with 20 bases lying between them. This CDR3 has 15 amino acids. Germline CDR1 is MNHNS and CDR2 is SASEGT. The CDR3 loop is CASSRQGLSVAEAFF. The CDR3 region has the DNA TGTGCCAGCAGCCGGCAGGGTCTATCGGTCGCTGAAGCTTTCTTT.

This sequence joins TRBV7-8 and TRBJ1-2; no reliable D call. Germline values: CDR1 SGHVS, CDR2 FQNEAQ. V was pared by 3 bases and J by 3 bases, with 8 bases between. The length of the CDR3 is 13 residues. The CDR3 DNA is TGTGCCAGCAGCTTCCGGGCCGACTATGGCTACACCTTC. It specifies CASSFRADYGYTF.

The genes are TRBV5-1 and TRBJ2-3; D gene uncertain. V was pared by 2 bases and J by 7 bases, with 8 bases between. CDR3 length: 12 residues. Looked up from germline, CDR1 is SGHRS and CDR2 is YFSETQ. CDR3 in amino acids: CASSFEGYTQYF. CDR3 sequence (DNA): TGCGCCAGCAGCTTTGAAGGTTATACGCAGTATTTT.

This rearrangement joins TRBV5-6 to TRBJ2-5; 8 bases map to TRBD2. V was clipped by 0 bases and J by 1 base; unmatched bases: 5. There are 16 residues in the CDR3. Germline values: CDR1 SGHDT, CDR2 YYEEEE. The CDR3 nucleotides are TGTGCCAGCAGCTTGGTCTCGGGACTAGTCCAAGAGACCCAGTACTTC. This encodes CASSLVSGLVQETQYF.

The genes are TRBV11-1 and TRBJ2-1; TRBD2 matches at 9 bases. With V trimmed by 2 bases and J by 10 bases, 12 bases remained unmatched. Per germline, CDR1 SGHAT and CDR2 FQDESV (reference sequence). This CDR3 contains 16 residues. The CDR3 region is CASSLFVAGGPGEQFF. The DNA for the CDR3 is TGTGCCAGCAGCTTATTTGTCGCGGGGGGGCCCGGAGAGCAGTTCTTC. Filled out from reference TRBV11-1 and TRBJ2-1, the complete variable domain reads EAEVAQSPRYKITEKSQAVAFWCDPISGHATLYWYRQILGQGPELLVQFQDESVVDDSQLPKDRFSAERLKGVDSTLKIQPAELGDSAMYLCASSLFVAGGPGEQFFGPGTRLTVL.

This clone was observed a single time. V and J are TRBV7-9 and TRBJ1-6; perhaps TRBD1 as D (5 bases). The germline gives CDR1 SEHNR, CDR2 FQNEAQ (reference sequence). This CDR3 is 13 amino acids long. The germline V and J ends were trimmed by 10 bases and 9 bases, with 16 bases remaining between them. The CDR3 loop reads CATAQGVGSPLHF. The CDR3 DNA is TGTGCCACCGCCCAAGGGGTGGGTTCACCCCTCCACTTT.

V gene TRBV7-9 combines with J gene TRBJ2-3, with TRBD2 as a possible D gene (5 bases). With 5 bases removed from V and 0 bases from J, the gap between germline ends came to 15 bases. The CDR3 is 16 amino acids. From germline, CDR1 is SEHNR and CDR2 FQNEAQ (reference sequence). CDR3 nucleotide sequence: TGTGCCAGCAGCCCCAGACTAACCGCTAGCACAGATACGCAGTATTTT. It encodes CASSPRLTASTDTQYF.

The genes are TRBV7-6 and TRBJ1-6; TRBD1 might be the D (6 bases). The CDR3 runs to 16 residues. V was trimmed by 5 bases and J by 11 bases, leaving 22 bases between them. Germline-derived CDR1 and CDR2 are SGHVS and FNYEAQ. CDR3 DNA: TGTGCCAGCAGCAGCCGACCCCAGGGGAAGGGTCCACCCCTCCACTTT. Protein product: CASSSRPQGKGPPLHF. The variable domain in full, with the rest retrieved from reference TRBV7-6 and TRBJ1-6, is GAGVSQSPRYKVTKRGQDVALRCDPISGHVSLYWYRQALGQGPEFLTYFNYEAQQDKSGLPNDRFSAERPEGSISTLTIQRTEQRDSAMYRCASSSRPQGKGPPLHFGNGTRLTVT.

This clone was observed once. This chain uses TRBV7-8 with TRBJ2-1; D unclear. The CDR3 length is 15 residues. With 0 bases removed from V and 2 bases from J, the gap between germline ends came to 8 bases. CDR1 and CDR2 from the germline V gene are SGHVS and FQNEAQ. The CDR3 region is CASSLAWSAYNEQFF. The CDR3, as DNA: TGTGCCAGCAGCTTAGCGTGGTCAGCCTACAATGAGCAGTTCTTC.

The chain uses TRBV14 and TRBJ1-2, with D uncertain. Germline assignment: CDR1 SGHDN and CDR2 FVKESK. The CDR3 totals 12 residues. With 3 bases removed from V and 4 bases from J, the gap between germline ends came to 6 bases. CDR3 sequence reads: CASSQVSYGYTF. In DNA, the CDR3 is TGTGCCAGCAGCCAGGTCAGCTATGGCTACACCTTC.

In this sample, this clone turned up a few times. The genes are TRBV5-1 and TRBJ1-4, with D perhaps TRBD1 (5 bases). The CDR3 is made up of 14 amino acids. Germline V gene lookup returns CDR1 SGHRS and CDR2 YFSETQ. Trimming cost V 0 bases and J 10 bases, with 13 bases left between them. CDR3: CASSLETGEAKLFF. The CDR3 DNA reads TGCGCCAGCAGCTTGGAGACGGGGGAGGCAAAACTGTTTTTT.

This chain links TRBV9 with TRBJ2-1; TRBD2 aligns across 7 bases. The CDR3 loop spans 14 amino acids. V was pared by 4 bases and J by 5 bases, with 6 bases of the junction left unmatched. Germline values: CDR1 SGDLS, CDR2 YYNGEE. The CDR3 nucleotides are TGTGCCAGCAGCTCCCGACTAGCTCACAATGAGCAGTTCTTC. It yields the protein CASSSRLAHNEQFF.

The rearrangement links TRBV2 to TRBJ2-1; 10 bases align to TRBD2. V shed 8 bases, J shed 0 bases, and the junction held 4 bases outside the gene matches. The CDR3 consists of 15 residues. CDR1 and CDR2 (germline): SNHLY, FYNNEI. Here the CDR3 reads CASGQRGGSYNEQFF. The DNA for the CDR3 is TGTGCCAGCGGGCAGCGGGGGGGCTCCTACAATGAGCAGTTCTTC.

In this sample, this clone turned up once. The CDR3 nucleotides are TGTGCCTGGATCCGGACAGACACTGAAGCTTTCTTT. This sequence encodes CAWIRTDTEAFF. The rearrangement joins TRBV30 to TRBJ1-1; the D gene is possibly TRBD1 (6 bases). The germline gives CDR1 GTSNPN, CDR2 SVGIG (reference sequence). The CDR3 totals 12 residues. Trimming took 4 bases from V and 3 from J, leaving 9 bases between them.

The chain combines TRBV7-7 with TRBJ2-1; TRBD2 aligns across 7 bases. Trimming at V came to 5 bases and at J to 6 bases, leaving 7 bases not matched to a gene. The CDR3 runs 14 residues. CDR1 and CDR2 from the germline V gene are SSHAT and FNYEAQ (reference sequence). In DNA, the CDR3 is TGTGCCAGCAGCACCCTACCGGGGGGCAATGAGCAGTTCTTC. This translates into CASSTLPGGNEQFF. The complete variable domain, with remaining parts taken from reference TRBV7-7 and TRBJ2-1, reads GAGVSQSPRYKVTKRGQDVTLRCDPISSHATLYWYQQALGQGPEFLTYFNYEAQPDKSGLPSDRFSAERPEGSISTLTIQRTEQRDSAMYRCASSTLPGGNEQFFGPGTRLTVL.

The chain's CDR3 is CAWYPGTGSYNEQFF. CDR3 bases: TGTGCCTGGTACCCCGGGACCGGCTCCTACAATGAGCAGTTCTTC. V gene TRBV30 combines with J gene TRBJ2-1; D may correspond to TRBD1 or TRBD2 (5 bases each). Germline-derived CDR1 and CDR2 are GTSNPN and SVGIG (reference sequence). V lost 5 bases and J lost 0, with 14 bases in between. The CDR3 is made up of 15 amino acids.

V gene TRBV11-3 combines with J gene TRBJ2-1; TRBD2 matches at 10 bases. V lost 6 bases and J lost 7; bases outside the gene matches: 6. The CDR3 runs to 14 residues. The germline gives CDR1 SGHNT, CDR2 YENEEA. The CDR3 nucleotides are TGTGCCAGCAGTTTTGCGACTAGCGGGAATGAGCAGTTCTTC. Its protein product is CASSFATSGNEQFF.

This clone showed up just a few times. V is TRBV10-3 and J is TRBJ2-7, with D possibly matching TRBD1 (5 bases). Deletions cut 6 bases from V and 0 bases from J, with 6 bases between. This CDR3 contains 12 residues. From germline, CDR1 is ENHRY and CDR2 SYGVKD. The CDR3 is CAIRDTSYEQYF. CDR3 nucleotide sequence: TGTGCCATCAGGGACACCTCCTACGAGCAGTACTTC.

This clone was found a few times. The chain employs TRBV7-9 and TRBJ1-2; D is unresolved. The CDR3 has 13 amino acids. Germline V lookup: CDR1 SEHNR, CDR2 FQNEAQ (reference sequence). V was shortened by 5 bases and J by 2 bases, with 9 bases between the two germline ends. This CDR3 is CASSLDTNYGYTF. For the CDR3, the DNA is TGTGCCAGCAGCCTCGATACAAACTATGGCTACACCTTC.

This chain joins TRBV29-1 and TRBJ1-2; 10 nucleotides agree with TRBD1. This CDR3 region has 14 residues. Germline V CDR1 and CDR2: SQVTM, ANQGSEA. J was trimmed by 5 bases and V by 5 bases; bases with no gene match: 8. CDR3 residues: CSVKAGTGEYGYTF. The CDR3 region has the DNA TGCAGCGTTAAAGCCGGGACAGGGGAATATGGCTACACCTTC.

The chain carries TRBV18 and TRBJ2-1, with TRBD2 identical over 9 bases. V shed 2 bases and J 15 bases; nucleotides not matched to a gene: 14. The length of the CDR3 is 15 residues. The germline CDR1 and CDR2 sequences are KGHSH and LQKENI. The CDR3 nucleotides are TGTGCCAGCTCACCAAACGGCGGGGGGGCCTTCAGAACGTTCTTC. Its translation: CASSPNGGGAFRTFF.